This is a list of T cell receptor beta chains from one sample in a study of blood T cells in healthy people across ages. TCRdb itself ran the 5' RACE reads through MiXCR, one entry per CDR3 protein. The table has around 870,000 distinct CDR3 sequences, 29% seen once. Input material: blood. The origin of the receptors is a woman of 80 years or more in good health. Each CDR3 is given with its conserved first and last residue. Clone size appears in some rows only: once, few, many, or a class for an expanded clone.

few	TRBV7-2	TRBJ2-2	CASSLAKGGVGELFF
few	TRBV21-1	TRBJ2-4	CASSKYRDRGYENIQYF
once	TRBV21-1	TRBJ2-7	CASSIPQGYEQYF
many	TRBV10-3	TRBJ2-1	CAISGTSSYNEQFF
many	TRBV7-2	TRBJ2-3	CASSSQRGGTDTQYF
once	TRBV7-9	TRBJ2-1	CASSLASGSPNEQFF
few	TRBV10-2	TRBJ2-1	CASNFRGLAGAQSYNEQFF
many	TRBV7-2	TRBJ2-1	CASSLQSYEQFF
many	TRBV20-1	TRBJ2-7	CSATRGQVYEQYF
-	TRBV6-5	TRBJ2-7	CASRPGTLYEQYF
-	TRBV20-1	TRBJ1-5	CSAPNSGGGNQPQHF
-	TRBV20-1	TRBJ2-1	CSACPPRGSYNEQFF
many	TRBV7-9	TRBJ2-5	CASSSSMVQETQYF
many	TRBV7-2	TRBJ1-4	CASSLALGGSEKLFF
-	TRBV25-1	TRBJ2-5	CSSSLGGGETQYF
-	TRBV20-1	TRBJ2-2	CSAPRTPAGKTGELFF
-	TRBV20-1	TRBJ1-5	CSVRATGTNQPQHF
few	TRBV5-1	TRBJ2-3	CASSLGRGGADTQYF
many	TRBV6-6	TRBJ1-2	CATGTGANYGYTF
many	TRBV11-2	TRBJ1-5	CASSLEPSQPQHF
many	TRBV5-6	TRBJ2-1	CASSLEATSSYNEQFF
many	TRBV15	TRBJ2-3	CATSTWDSGVPDTQYF
-	TRBV20-1	TRBJ1-5	CSARDHQGPVYSNQPQHF
many	TRBV10-2	TRBJ2-1	CASSDAPTSGVYNEQFF
-	TRBV25-1	TRBJ2-1	CASSVGATNEQFF
many	TRBV11-2	TRBJ2-3	CASTSTVGGISTDTQYF
many	TRBV4-1	TRBJ2-5	CASSQDHGGQETQYF
few	TRBV5-1	TRBJ1-3	CASSQTGSRNTIYF
many	TRBV7-2	TRBJ1-6	CASSELDSPLHF
many	TRBV9	TRBJ2-7	CASSRAVSGATYEQYF
many	TRBV7-2	TRBJ2-5	CASSLAWGRPETQYF
-	TRBV6-2/TRBV6-3	TRBJ2-7	CASRLAGGHEQYF
many	TRBV10-3	TRBJ2-7	CAISEQGAYEQYF
many	TRBV6-6	TRBJ1-6	CASRPGRANSPLHF
-	TRBV6-6	TRBJ1-1	CASRVRQGRDTEAFF
-	TRBV28	TRBJ2-7	CASSLDRKSYEQYF
many	TRBV9	TRBJ2-4	CASSVAPLFAEQYF
-	TRBV5-1	-	CASSLKGTQYF
few	TRBV6-2/TRBV6-3	TRBJ2-1	CASSYGLAVYNEQFF
-	TRBV15	TRBJ2-5	CATSRENGAGWNEQYF
many	TRBV18	TRBJ1-5	CASSSGVTGQPQHF
many	TRBV18	TRBJ2-7	CASSPGGKVSYEQYF
few	TRBV6-2/TRBV6-3	TRBJ2-3	CASSTTTSGGLRDTQYF
many	TRBV7-2	TRBJ2-7	CASSSGGAPLEQYF
many	TRBV3-1	TRBJ1-6	CASSQGQGNSPLHF
many	TRBV20-1	TRBJ1-1	CSARYRGHTEAFF
many	TRBV27	TRBJ2-3	CASSLGGYGTDTQYF
once	TRBV7-2	TRBJ2-7	CVSSFYRESYEQYF
few	TRBV20-1	TRBJ1-4	CSARDGVVIGREKLFF
few	TRBV12-3/TRBV12-4	TRBJ1-1	CASSRTAVNTEAFF
many	TRBV20-1	TRBJ1-2	CSAGRIDRDYGYTF
-	TRBV7-2	TRBJ1-2	CASSLDLAGERLGYTF
-	TRBV18	TRBJ2-1	CAGSGTTGGREQFF
many	TRBV4-3	TRBJ1-6	CAGGSGNSPLHF
many	TRBV2	TRBJ1-5	CASRADRGGQPQHF
few	TRBV27	TRBJ2-5	CASSSPSSGGKNEQYF
-	TRBV6-6	TRBJ2-7	CASTPLEAHEQYF
many	TRBV4-2	TRBJ2-3	CASSQDRAGGRTDTQYF
few	TRBV3-1	TRBJ2-1	CASSQELAGGNVQFF
many	TRBV11-2	TRBJ2-1	CASSFPGGNEQFF